This T cell receptor (beta chain) is drawn from a study of T cell responses to AZD1222 COVID-19 vaccine. Study observations and caveats: None of the repertoires were sampled until the peak T cell response had passed.

With respect to this clone: Its antigen is unidentified.

Sequenced by immunoSEQ multiplex PCR; TCRdb stores in-frame clones only, minus some. The sample consists of fewer than 120,000 clones, roughly 92% of them appearing once. J lost 5 bases, V lost 3 bases, and 2 bases had no gene match. CDR3 length equals 14 residues. CDR1 is MNHEY and CDR2 is SMNVEV in the germline V gene (reference sequence). This chain joins TRBV27 and TRBJ1-4; TRBD1 matches 8 bases. The sample in question was peripheral blood, obtained 28 days after the second AZD1222 dose. The receptor was derived from an adult who received the AZD1222 COVID-19 vaccine. This CDR3 is CASSLQGANEKLFF. The CDR3 nucleotides read TGTGCCAGCAGTTTGCAGGGGGCGAATGAAAAACTGTTTTTT. The whole variable domain, remainder taken from reference TRBV27 and TRBJ1-4, is EAQVTQNPRYLITVTGKKLTVTCSQNMNHEYMSWYRQDPGLGLRQIYYSMNVEVTDKGDVPEGYKVSRKEKRNFPLILESPSPNQTSLYFCASSLQGANEKLFFGSGTQLSVL.